The entry below describes one TCR beta chain. Its specificity is not known. The CDR3 is 13 amino acids. In germline, CDR1 is PRHDT, CDR2 FYEKMQ (reference sequence). J lost 4 bases, V lost 5 bases, and 3 bases had no gene match. Measured with immunoSEQ multiplex PCR; TCRdb has only the in-frame clones, and not every one. The sample shows about 32,000 clones, approximately 96% of them seen only once. This record belongs to a study of monozygotic twins with cystic fibrosis. On the study more broadly: Libraries were built from three micrograms of fragmented DNA using roughly 15 PCR cycles. General study findings and limits: Monozygotic CF twin pairs shared significantly more nucleotide-identical clonotypes than unrelated CF individuals did. Median Simpson clonality of roughly 0.01 suggested naive T cells predominated. Co-twins had the most similar V usage for 13 of 16 pairs, J for 8.

The rearrangement uses TRBV13 and TRBJ2-3; 7 nucleotides align to TRBD1. This TCR was sampled from a girl aged 2 to 10 with cystic fibrosis. The specimen sequenced was blood. The CDR3 spells CASSEDRADTQYF. CDR3 bases: TGTGCCAGCAGCGAAGACAGGGCAGATACGCAGTATTTT.